The source of this T cell receptor beta chain is a study of early T cells in non-severe SARS-CoV-2 infection. Researchers tagged individual cDNA molecules with unique molecular identifiers. TCRdb re-analysed the 5' RACE reads in MiXCR, keeping a single row per CDR3 protein. The data show 80,000 or so distinct CDR3 sequences, with roughly 13% seen just once and under 4% held by the top ten. The ends were cut back, 5 bases at V and 3 bases at J, with 16 bases in the middle. Germline assignment: CDR1 SEHNR and CDR2 FQNEAQ (reference sequence). The CDR3 has 15 amino acids. The sequence came from an adult who was a healthcare worker with PCR-confirmed SARS-CoV-2 infection or an uninfected control (not recorded which). Sequenced: whole blood. The V call is TRBV7-9, the J call TRBJ1-2; D is possibly TRBD1 (5 bases). The CDR3 coding sequence is TGTGCCAGCAGCCCTTTCTGGGACGTTGACTATGGCTACACCTTC. It yields the protein CASSPFWDVDYGYTF. Full variable domain (outside the CDR3, taken from reference TRBV7-9 and TRBJ1-2): DTGVSQNPRHKITKRGQNVTFRCDPISEHNRLYWYRQTLGQGPEFLTYFQNEAQLEKSRLLSDRFSAERPKGSFSTLEIQRTEQGDSAMYLCASSPFWDVDYGYTFGSGTRLTVV.